This T cell receptor beta chain stems from a study of blood T cell repertoires in COVID-19. Study information: Sites across the United States, Italy and Spain contributed samples from acute and convalescent COVID-19.

The CDR3 runs to 15 residues. Looked up from germline, CDR1 is MGHRA and CDR2 is YSYEKL. V gave up 3 bases and J gave up 5 bases; unmatched junction bases: 5. This clone occurred a few times. The table came from immunoSEQ multiplex PCR; TCRdb's copy has only in-frame clones and leaves some out. Here the sample spans roughly 150,000 clones, around four fifths being singletons. The sample taken for sequencing was peripheral blood. This sequence originates from a woman older than 75 with COVID-19, enrolled during active disease. The genes are TRBV4-1 and TRBJ1-5; 9 positions agree with TRBD1. The CDR3 loop reads CASSQVDRGDQPQHF. CDR3 DNA: TGCGCCAGCAGCCAGGTAGACAGGGGGGATCAGCCCCAGCATTTT.